The sequence of this T cell receptor beta chain was determined in a study of CD8+CD57+ T cells in acquired aplastic anemia. The study profiled TCR beta VDJ and CDR3 using genomic DNA as template. TCRdb re-analysed the reads in MiXCR, keeping a single row per CDR3 protein. The table records fewer than 150,000 distinct CDR3 sequences, 48% of them present only once. Trimming pared 8 bases from V and 5 bases from J, leaving 6 bases between. From germline, CDR1 is WSHSY and CDR2 SAAADI. The CDR3 spans 10 residues. The genes are TRBV10-2 and TRBJ2-5; no reliable D call. Sequencing was performed on sorted CD4+, CD8+, or CD8+CD57+ T cells (not recorded which) from PBMCs. The TCR comes from a human donor in good health, serving as a control. CDR3 coding DNA: TGCGCCAGCGGATACGAGACCCAGTACTTC. It codes for CASGYETQYF.